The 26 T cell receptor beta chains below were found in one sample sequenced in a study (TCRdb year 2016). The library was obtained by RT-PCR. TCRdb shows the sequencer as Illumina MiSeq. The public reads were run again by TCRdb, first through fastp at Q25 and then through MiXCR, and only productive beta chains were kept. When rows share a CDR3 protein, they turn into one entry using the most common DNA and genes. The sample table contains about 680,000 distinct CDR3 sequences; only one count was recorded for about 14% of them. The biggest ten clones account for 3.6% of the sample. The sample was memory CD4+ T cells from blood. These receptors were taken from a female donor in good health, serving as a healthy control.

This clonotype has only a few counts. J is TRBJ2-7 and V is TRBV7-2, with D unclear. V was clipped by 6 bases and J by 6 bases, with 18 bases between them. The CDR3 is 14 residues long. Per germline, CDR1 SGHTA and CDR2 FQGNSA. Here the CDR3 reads CASRPPGELSEQYF. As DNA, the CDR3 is TGTGCCAGCAGACCCCCTGGCGAGCTCTCCGAGCAGTACTTC. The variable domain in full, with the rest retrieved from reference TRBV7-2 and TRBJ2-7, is GAGVSQSPSNKVTEKGKDVELRCDPISGHTALYWYRQSLGQGLEFLIYFQGNSAPDKSGLPSDRFSAERTGGSVSTLTIQRTQQEDSAVYLCASRPPGELSEQYFGPGTRLTVT.

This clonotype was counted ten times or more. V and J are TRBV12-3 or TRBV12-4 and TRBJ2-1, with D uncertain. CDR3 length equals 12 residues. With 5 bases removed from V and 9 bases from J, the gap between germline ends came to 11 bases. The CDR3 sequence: CASSLQLVEQFF. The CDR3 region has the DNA TGTGCCAGCAGTCTTCAGCTAGTTGAGCAGTTCTTC.

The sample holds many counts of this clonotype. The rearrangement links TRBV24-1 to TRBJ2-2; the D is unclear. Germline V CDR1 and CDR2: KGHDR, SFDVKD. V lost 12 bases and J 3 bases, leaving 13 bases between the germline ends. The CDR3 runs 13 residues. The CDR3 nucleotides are TGTGCCTCAGGCGAGCAGTACACCGGGGAGCTGTTTTTT. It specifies CASGEQYTGELFF.

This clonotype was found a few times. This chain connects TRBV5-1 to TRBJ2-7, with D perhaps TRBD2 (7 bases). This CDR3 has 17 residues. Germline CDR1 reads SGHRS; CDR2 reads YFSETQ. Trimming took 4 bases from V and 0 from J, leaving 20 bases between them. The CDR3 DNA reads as TGCGCCAGCAGCCCCCTGAGGGGGGGGTCCTCCTCCTACGAGCAGTACTTC. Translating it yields CASSPLRGGSSSYEQYF.

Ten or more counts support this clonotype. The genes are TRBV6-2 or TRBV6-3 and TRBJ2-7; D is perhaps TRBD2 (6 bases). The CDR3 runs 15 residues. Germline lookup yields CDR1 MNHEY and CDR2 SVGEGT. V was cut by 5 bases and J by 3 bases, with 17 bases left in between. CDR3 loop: CASSALAVTDYEQYF. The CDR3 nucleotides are TGTGCCAGCAGTGCCTTAGCGGTAACCGACTACGAGCAGTACTTC.

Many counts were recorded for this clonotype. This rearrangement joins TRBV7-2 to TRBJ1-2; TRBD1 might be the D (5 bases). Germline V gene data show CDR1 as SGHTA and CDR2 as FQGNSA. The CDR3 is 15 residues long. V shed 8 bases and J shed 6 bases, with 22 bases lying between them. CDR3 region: CASEIQAGLRHGYTF. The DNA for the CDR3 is TGTGCCAGCGAGATACAGGCAGGTTTGCGACATGGCTACACCTTC. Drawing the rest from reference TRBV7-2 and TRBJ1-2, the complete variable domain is GAGVSQSPSNKVTEKGKDVELRCDPISGHTALYWYRQSLGQGLEFLIYFQGNSAPDKSGLPSDRFSAERTGGSVSTLTIQRTQQEDSAVYLCASEIQAGLRHGYTFGSGTRLTVV.

CDR3 DNA: TGTGCCAGCAGTTTATCTCTGGGGGACACTGAAGCTTTCTTT. Translation: CASSLSLGDTEAFF. The V call is TRBV12-3 or TRBV12-4, the J call TRBJ1-1; a possible D gene is TRBD1 (5 bases). V lost 2 bases and J 3 bases, leaving 10 bases between the germline ends. CDR3 length: 14 residues.

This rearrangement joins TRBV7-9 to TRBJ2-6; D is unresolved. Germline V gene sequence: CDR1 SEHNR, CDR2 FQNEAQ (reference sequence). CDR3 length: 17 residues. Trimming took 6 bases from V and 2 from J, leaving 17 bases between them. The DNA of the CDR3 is TGTGCCAGCAGAGCTAGGGCAGGCCGAACTGGGGCCAACGTCCTGACTTTC. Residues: CASRARAGRTGANVLTF.

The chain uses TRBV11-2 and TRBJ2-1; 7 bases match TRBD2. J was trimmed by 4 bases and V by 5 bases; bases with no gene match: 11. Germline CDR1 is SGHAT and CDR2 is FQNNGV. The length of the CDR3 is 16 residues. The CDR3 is CASSLSAGSGYNEQFF. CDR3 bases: TGTGCCAGCAGCCTCTCAGCGGGATCGGGATACAATGAGCAGTTCTTC.

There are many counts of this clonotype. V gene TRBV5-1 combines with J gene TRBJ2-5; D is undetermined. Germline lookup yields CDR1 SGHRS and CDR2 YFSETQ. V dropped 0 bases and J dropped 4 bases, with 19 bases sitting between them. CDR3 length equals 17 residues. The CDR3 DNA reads TGCGCCAGCAGCTTGGGTGTCAGTTCGATGGATGGAGAGACCCAGTACTTC. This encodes CASSLGVSSMDGETQYF.

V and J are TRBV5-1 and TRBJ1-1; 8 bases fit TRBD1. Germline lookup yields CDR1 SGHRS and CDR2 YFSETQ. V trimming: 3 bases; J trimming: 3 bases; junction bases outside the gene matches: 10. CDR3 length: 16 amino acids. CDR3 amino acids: CASSSTGARADTEAFF. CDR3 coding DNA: TGCGCCAGCAGCTCGACAGGGGCCCGGGCGGACACTGAAGCTTTCTTT.

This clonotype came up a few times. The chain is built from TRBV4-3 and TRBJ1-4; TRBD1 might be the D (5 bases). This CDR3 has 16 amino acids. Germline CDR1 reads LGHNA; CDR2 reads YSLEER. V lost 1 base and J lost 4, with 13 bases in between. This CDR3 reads CASSQGGGSINEKLFF. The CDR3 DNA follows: TGCGCCAGCAGCCAAGGGGGGGGGAGTATTAATGAAAAACTGTTTTTT.

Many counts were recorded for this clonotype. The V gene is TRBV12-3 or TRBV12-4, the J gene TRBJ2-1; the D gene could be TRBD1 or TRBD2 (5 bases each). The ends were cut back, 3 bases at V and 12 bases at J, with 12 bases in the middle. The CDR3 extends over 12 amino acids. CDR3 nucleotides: TGTGCCAGCAGTTTGCCCGCGAGGGGGCAGTTCTTC. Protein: CASSLPARGQFF.

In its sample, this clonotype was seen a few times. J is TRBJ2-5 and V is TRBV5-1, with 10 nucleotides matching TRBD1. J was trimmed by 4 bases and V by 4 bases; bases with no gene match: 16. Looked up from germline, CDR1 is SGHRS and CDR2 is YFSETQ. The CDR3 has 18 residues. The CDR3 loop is CASSPSGTGAIELETQYF. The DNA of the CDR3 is TGCGCCAGCAGCCCATCCGGGACAGGGGCGATTGAGTTAGAGACCCAGTACTTC. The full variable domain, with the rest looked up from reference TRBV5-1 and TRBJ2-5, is KAGVTQTPRYLIKTRGQQVTLSCSPISGHRSVSWYQQTPGQGLQFLFEYFSETQRNKGNFPGRFSGRQFSNSRSEMNVSTLELGDSALYLCASSPSGTGAIELETQYFGPGTRLLVL.

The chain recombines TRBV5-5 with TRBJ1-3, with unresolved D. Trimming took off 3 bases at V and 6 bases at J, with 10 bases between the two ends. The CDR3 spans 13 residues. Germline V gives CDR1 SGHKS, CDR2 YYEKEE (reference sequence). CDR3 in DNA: TGTGCCAGCAGCTCGGCGCATTTAAACACCATATATTTT. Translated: CASSSAHLNTIYF. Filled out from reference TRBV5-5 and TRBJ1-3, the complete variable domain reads DAGVTQSPTHLIKTRGQQVTLRCSPISGHKSVSWYQQVLGQGPQFIFQYYEKEERGRGNFPDRFSARQFPNYSSELNVNALLLGDSALYLCASSSAHLNTIYFGEGSWLTVV.

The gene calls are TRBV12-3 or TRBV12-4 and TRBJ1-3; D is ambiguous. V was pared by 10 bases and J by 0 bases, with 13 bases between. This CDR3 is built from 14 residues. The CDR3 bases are TGTGCCACAGTAGAGGCCTTCTCTGGAAACACCATATATTTT. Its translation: CATVEAFSGNTIYF.

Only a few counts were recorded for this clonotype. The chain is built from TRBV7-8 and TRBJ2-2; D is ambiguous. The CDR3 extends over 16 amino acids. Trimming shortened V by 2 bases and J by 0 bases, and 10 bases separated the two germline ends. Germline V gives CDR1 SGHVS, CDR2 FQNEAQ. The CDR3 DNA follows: TGTGCCAGCAGCTTAAAAGTATTCACGAACACCGGGGAGCTGTTTTTT. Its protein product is CASSLKVFTNTGELFF.

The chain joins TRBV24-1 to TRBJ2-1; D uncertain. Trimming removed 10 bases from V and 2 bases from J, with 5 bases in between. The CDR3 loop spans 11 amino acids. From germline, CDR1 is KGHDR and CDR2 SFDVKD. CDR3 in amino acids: CATGTYNEQFF. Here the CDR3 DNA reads TGTGCCACAGGGACCTACAATGAGCAGTTCTTC.

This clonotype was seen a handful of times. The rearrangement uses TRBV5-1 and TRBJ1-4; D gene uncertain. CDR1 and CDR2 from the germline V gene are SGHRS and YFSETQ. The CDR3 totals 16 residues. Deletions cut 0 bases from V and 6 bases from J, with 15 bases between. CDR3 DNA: TGCGCCAGCAGCTTGGGCTCTGGTTCAGCTCATGAAAAACTGTTTTTT. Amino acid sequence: CASSLGSGSAHEKLFF.

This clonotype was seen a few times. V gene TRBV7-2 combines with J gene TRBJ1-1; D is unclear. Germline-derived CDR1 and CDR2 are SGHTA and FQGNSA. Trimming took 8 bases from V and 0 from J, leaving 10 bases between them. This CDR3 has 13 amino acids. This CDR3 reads CASSKVMNTEAFF. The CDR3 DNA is TGTGCCAGCTCGAAGGTTATGAACACTGAAGCTTTCTTT.

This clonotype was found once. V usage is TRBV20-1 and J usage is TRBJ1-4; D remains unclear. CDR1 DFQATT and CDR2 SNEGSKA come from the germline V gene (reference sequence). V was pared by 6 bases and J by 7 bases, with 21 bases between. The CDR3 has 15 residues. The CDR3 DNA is TGCAGTGCCACCCCGAGAACCGGGTATGGTGAAAAACTGTTTTTT. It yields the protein CSATPRTGYGEKLFF.

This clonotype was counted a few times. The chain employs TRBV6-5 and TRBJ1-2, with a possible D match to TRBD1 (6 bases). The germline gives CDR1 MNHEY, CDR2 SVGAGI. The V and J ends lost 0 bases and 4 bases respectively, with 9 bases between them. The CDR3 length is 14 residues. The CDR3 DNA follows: TGTGCCAGCAGTTACTCACAGGGTTCCTATGGCTACACCTTC. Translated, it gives CASSYSQGSYGYTF.

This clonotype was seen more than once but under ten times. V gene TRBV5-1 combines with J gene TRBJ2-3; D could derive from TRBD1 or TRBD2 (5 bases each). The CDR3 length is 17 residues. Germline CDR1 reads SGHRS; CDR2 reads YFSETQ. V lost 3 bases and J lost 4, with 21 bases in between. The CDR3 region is CASSSSRGSPRADTQYF. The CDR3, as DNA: TGCGCCAGCAGCTCGAGTCGGGGCAGTCCCCGCGCAGATACGCAGTATTTT.

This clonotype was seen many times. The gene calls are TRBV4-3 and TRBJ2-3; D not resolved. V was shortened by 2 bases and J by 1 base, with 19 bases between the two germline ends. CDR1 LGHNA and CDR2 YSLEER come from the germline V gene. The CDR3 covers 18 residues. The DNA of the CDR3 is TGCGCCAGCAGCCAAACCTTACTCATTACCCGGGGCACAGATACGCAGTATTTT. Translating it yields CASSQTLLITRGTDTQYF.

This CDR3 reads CASSLGEDGSEAFF. CDR3 DNA sequence: TGCGCCAGCAGCTTGGGCGAGGACGGTAGCGAAGCTTTCTTT. The gene calls are TRBV5-1 and TRBJ1-1; no clear D. The length of the CDR3 is 14 residues. Trimming pared 0 bases from V and 8 bases from J, leaving 14 bases between. CDR1 SGHRS and CDR2 YFSETQ come from the germline V gene. Supplemented by reference TRBV5-1 and TRBJ1-1, the full variable domain reads KAGVTQTPRYLIKTRGQQVTLSCSPISGHRSVSWYQQTPGQGLQFLFEYFSETQRNKGNFPGRFSGRQFSNSRSEMNVSTLELGDSALYLCASSLGEDGSEAFFGQGTRLTVV.

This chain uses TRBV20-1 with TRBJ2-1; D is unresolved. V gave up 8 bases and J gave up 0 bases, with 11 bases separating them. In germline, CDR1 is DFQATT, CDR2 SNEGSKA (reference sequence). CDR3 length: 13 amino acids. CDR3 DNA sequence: TGCAGTCAGACCACATCCTCCTACAATGAGCAGTTCTTC. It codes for CSQTTSSYNEQFF.